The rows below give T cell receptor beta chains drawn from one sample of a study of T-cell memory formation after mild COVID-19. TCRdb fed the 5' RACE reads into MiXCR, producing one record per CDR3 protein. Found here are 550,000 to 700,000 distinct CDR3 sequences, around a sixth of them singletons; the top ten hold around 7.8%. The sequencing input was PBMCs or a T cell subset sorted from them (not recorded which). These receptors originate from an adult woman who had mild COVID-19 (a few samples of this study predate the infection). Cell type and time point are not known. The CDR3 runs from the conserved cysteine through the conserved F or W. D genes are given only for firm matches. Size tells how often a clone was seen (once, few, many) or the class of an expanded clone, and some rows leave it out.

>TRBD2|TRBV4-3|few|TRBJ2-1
TGCGCCAGCAGCCGTCAGCGGGGACTCGCTTTCAATGAGCAGTTCTTC
CASSRQRGLAFNEQFF
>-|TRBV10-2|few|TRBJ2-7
TGCGCCAGCAGTGTGACCAGGGATTACGAGCAGTACTTC
CASSVTRDYEQYF
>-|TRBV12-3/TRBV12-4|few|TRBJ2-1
TGTGCCAGCAGTTCGGTAGGGACTTTTGAGCAGTTCTTC
CASSSVGTFEQFF
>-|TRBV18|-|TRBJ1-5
TGTGCCAGCTCACCAGTGGTGGGTGGGCAGCCCCAGCATTTT
CASSPVVGGQPQHF
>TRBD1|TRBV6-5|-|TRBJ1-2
TGTGCCAGCAGTTCATGGACAGGCGAAAACTATGGCTACACCTTC
CASSSWTGENYGYTF
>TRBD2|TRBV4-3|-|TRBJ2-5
TGCGCCAGCAGTACCGGGACTAGCGGTCAAGAGACCCAGTACTTC
CASSTGTSGQETQYF
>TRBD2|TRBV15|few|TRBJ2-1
TGTGCCACCAGTTGGAAGGGTCTAGCGGGGGGGCAGGGCTACAATGAGCAGTTCTTC
CATSWKGLAGGQGYNEQFF
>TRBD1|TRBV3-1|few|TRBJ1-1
TGTGCCAGCAGCCGCCAATCGGGACAGTTGAACACTGAAGCTTTCTTT
CASSRQSGQLNTEAFF
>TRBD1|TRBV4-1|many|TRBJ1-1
TGTGCCAGCAGCCAAGACAGGGACACTGAAGCTTTCTTT
CASSQDRDTEAFF
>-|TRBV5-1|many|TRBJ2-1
TGCGCCAGCAGCTTCCGACAGGACCTATACAATGAGCAGTTCTTC
CASSFRQDLYNEQFF
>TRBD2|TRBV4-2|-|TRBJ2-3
TGTGCCAGCAGCCAAGGTAGCGGGGCCGGAGATACGCAGTATTTT
CASSQGSGAGDTQYF
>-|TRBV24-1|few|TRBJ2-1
TGTGCCACCAGTGTTGCGGGACTCTCCCATGAGCAGTTCTTC
CATSVAGLSHEQFF
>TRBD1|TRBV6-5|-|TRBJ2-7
TGTGCCAGCAGTTCCCGCCCGGGACAGGTCCCATTCTACGAGCAGTACTTC
CASSSRPGQVPFYEQYF
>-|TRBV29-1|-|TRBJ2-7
TGCAGCGTTGAAGGGGGTTCCGCCGAGCAGTACTTC
CSVEGGSAEQYF
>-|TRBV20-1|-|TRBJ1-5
TGCAGTGCTAGAAAAGCATCAAGTCAGCCCCAGCATTTT
CSARKASSQPQHF
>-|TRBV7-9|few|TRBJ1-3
TGTGCCAGCAGCTTGGGCACCATATATTTT
CASSLGTIYF
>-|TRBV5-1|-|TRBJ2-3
TGCGCCAGCAAAACCACAGATACGCAGTATTTT
CASKTTDTQYF
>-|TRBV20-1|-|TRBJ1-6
TGCAGTGCTACTAGGATCAATTCACCCCTCCACTTT
CSATRINSPLHF
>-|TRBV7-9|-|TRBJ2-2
TGTGCCAGCAGCTTAGCTTCGGTACTCACGGCCCTGAACACCGGGGAGCTGTTTTTT
CASSLASVLTALNTGELFF
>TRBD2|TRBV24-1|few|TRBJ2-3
TGTGCCACCAGTGACTCCGGGACTAGCGTGAAGAGCACAGATACGCAGTATTTT
CATSDSGTSVKSTDTQYF
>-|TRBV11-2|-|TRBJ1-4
TGTGCCAGCAGCTTCTACGGACCGTCGGGGAAACTGTTTTTT
CASSFYGPSGKLFF
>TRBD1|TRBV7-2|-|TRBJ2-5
TGTGCCAGCAGCCAAGAGACAGGGCGGGAGACCCAGTACTTC
CASSQETGRETQYF
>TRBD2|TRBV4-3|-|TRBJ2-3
TGCGCCAGCAGACCCTACGGGACTAGCGGGAGCAAGGCAGATACGCAGTATTTT
CASRPYGTSGSKADTQYF
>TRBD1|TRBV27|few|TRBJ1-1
TGTGCCAGCAGTTTGAGGACAGGGGGTGAAGCTTTCTTT
CASSLRTGGEAFF
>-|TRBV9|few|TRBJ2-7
TGTGCCAGCAGCGTAGGTCCGACCTACGAGCAGTACTTC
CASSVGPTYEQYF
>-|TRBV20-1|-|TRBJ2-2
TGCAGTGTTAGGCGCCACACCGGGGAGCTGTTTTTT
CSVRRHTGELFF
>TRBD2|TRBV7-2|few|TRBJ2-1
TGTGCCAGCAGCTTCGTAGCGGGGAGTACCAATGAGCAGTTCTTC
CASSFVAGSTNEQFF
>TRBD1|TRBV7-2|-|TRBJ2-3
TGTGCCAGCAGCGGACAGGGGGGTGCAGATACGCAGTATTTT
CASSGQGGADTQYF
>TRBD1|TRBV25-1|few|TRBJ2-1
TGTGCCAGCAGTGATACAGGGGCTGGTAATGAGCAGTTCTTC
CASSDTGAGNEQFF
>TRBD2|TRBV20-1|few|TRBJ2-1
TGCAGTGCTATACGACTAGCGGGAGAAGATGAGCAGTTCTTC
CSAIRLAGEDEQFF
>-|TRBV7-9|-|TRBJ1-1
TGTGCCAGCAGCTTTGTGTTGGGGGGCCCGAACACTGAAGCTTTCTTT
CASSFVLGGPNTEAFF
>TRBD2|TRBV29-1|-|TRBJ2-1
TGCAGCGTTGAAGGGACTAGCGGGGAGGGGCAGTTCTTC
CSVEGTSGEGQFF
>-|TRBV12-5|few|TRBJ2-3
TGTGCTAGTGGTTTGGGTGGGGATACGCAGTATTTT
CASGLGGDTQYF
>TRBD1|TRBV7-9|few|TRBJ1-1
TGTGCCAGCAGCTTAGAGTACCGACAGGGGCGGGTGAACACTGAAGCTTTCTTT
CASSLEYRQGRVNTEAFF
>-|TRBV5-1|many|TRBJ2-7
TGCGCCAGCAGCTTGGAGGGGAACGAGCAGTACTTC
CASSLEGNEQYF
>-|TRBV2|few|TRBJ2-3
TGTGCCAGCAGGGTCCGGGATACGCAGTATTTT
CASRVRDTQYF
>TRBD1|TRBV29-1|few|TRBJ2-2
TGCAGCGTTGTGAAGGGGGCGAGCACCGGGGAGCTGTTTTTT
CSVVKGASTGELFF
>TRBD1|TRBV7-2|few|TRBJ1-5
TGTGCCAGCAGCTTCCACACAGGGGGCGTAAGCAATCAGCCCCAGCATTTT
CASSFHTGGVSNQPQHF
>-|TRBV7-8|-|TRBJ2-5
TGTGCCAGCAGCTTAGAAAAGCCCGGGGAGACCCAGTACTTC
CASSLEKPGETQYF
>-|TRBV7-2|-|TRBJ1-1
TGTGCCAGCAGCTTACTGATCACACAGGGCCACGGTGAAGCTTTCTTT
CASSLLITQGHGEAFF
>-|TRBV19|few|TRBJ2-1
TGTGCCAGTAGTATAGTGGTCGGGGCATCGGGGTCTGATGAGCAGTTCTTC
CASSIVVGASGSDEQFF
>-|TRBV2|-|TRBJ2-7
TGTGCCAGCCTCCTGGGGGGGCCTTACGAGCAGTACTTC
CASLLGGPYEQYF
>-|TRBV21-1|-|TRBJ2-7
TGTGCCAGCAGCAAGCGGACTACCTACGAGCAGTACTTC
CASSKRTTYEQYF
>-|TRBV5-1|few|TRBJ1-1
TGCGCCAGCAGCTTGGGCAAGGACACTGAAGCTTTCTTT
CASSLGKDTEAFF
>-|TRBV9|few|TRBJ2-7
TGTGCCAGCAGCGTCGGGACGGCCTTAGATGACGAGCAGTACTTC
CASSVGTALDDEQYF
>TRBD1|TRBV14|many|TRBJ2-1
TGTGCCAGCAGCCTTCCCCAGACAGGGGCCCATGAGCAGTTCTTC
CASSLPQTGAHEQFF
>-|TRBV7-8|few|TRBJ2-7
TGTGCCAGCAGCCCGAATCGAGGCTACGAGCAGTACTTC
CASSPNRGYEQYF
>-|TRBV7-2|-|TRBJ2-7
TGTGCCAGCAGCTTAGGGAGGCAGCTTTACGAGCAGTACTTC
CASSLGRQLYEQYF
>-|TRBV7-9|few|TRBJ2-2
TGTGCCAGCCGAGTCCAGGGAAGCACCGGGGAGCTGTTTTTT
CASRVQGSTGELFF
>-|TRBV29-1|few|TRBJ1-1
TGCAGCGTTGAAGATCCTTATACCTGGGGAGTCGGGGGAACTGAAGCTTTCTTT
CSVEDPYTWGVGGTEAFF
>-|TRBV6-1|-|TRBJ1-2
TGTGCCAGCAAGACGTACCTATGGGGGGACTATGGCTACACCTTC
CASKTYLWGDYGYTF